These 2 T cell receptor beta chains were sequenced from one sample in a study of blood T cell repertoires in COVID-19. Profiling relied on immunoSEQ multiplex PCR, and the TCRdb table lists in-frame clones only, not all of them. The table has 200,000 to 250,000 clones, approximately 78% seen once. Sample: peripheral blood. The source is a woman at least 80 years old with COVID-19, enrolled during active disease.

The chain links TRBV3-1 (or the pseudogene TRBV3-2) to TRBJ1-1; 10 nucleotides agree with TRBD1. The CDR3 length is 12 residues. From germline, CDR1 is LGHDT and CDR2 YNNKEL (reference sequence). V was pared by 2 bases and J by 10 bases, with 1 base of the junction left unmatched. The CDR3 spells CASSQRDRGAFF. The CDR3 region has the DNA TGTGCCAGCAGCCAAAGGGACAGGGGAGCTTTCTTT.

This clone was counted a single time. The chain is built from TRBV6-2 or TRBV6-3 and TRBJ2-5; 7 positions agree with TRBD2. With V trimmed by 2 bases and J by 2 bases, 11 bases remained unmatched. The CDR3 has 17 residues. CDR1 is MNHEY, CDR2 SVGEGT, per germline. The CDR3 reads CASSYPLGLADQETQYF. CDR3 in DNA: TGTGCCAGCAGTTACCCCTTAGGGCTAGCGGATCAAGAGACCCAGTACTTC.